Reported below is one TCR beta chain. Assay: immunoSEQ multiplex PCR; the TCRdb copy retains only in-frame clones and omits some. Among 200,000 to 250,000 clones listed, roughly nine tenths were seen once. This sample stems from a study of blood T cell repertoires in COVID-19. Across the study: T cells, B-cell-depleted T cells, or PBMCs supplied cDNA or gDNA.

Sequencing input: peripheral blood. This TCR derives from a man aged 60 to 69 with acute or convalescent COVID-19.

The CDR3 region is CASSTRREGPTDTQYF. In DNA, the CDR3 is TGCGCCAGCAGCACCCGGCGGGAGGGCCCGACAGATACGCAGTATTTT. The chain uses TRBV4-3 and TRBJ2-3; 9 bases line up with TRBD2. The length of the CDR3 is 16 residues. Germline V lookup: CDR1 LGHNA, CDR2 YSLEER. Trimming cost V 5 bases and J 3 bases; bases outside gene matches: 9.